These 6 T cell receptor beta chains were sequenced from one sample in a study of response to subunit inactivated influenza vaccine. TCRdb ran MiXCR on the RT-PCR reads and lists one entry per CDR3 protein. The table includes 500,000 to 600,000 distinct CDR3 sequences, about 11% detected once. These same records also appear under a second study, on T cells expressing NK-cell markers. According to that study: Scientists made TCR beta cDNA using 5'RACE template switching with UMIs.

Sequenced material: PBMCs from blood, taken on the day of vaccination. These receptors were obtained from a man aged 45 to 65 who received an inactivated influenza vaccine.

In this sample, this clonotype turned up many times. The gene calls are TRBV10-3 and TRBJ2-7; the match to TRBD1 covers 7 bases. J lost 5 bases, V lost 3 bases, and 10 bases had no gene match. The CDR3 spans 15 residues. In germline, CDR1 is ENHRY, CDR2 SYGVKD. CDR3 nucleotides: TGTGCCATCAGTGACTCGACAGGGTTAGTCAACGAGCAGTACTTC. Translating it yields CAISDSTGLVNEQYF.

The J gene is TRBJ2-5, the V gene TRBV3-1; 8 nucleotides align to TRBD2. V lost 4 bases, J lost 6 bases, and 10 bases stayed unmatched. Germline CDR1 is LGHDT and CDR2 is YNNKEL (reference sequence). The CDR3 extends over 15 amino acids. CDR3 nucleotides: TGTGCCAGCAGCCCTTATCGGGGGGGCCGGCAGACCCAGTACTTC. The encoded protein is CASSPYRGGRQTQYF.

The gene calls are TRBV2 and TRBJ2-3, with 8 bases lining up with TRBD2. The CDR3 runs to 16 residues. After removal of 6 bases from V and 1 base from J, the junction contained 9 bases not matched to a gene. Germline V gives CDR1 SNHLY, CDR2 FYNNEI. The CDR3 coding sequence is TGTGCCAGCAGCGGGGCGGCGGGGGGACGCACAGATACGCAGTATTTT. Translation: CASSGAAGGRTDTQYF.

The rearrangement joins TRBV9 to TRBJ2-4; D might be TRBD2 (7 bases). Deletions cut 0 bases from V and 2 bases from J, with 12 bases between. The CDR3 contains 16 residues. Germline V lookup: CDR1 SGDLS, CDR2 YYNGEE. CDR3 nucleotide sequence: TGTGCCAGCAGCGTAGGCGGGGGCGGGCCCAAAAACATTCAGTACTTC. This gives the protein CASSVGGGGPKNIQYF.

This clonotype occurred a few times. The genes are TRBV20-1 and TRBJ2-7; TRBD1 might be the D (5 bases). CDR3 length: 15 amino acids. Trimming pared 0 bases from V and 3 bases from J, leaving 15 bases between. CDR1 and CDR2 (germline): DFQATT, SNEGSKA (reference sequence). The CDR3 here is CSARDPDKAYYEQYF. For the CDR3, the DNA is TGCAGTGCTAGAGACCCGGACAAAGCCTACTACGAGCAGTACTTC.

This clonotype was found a few times. The V call is TRBV11-1, the J call TRBJ2-2; D might be TRBD1 (6 bases). This CDR3 spans 14 amino acids. Deletions cut 5 bases from V and 3 bases from J, with 10 bases between. CDR1 is SGHAT and CDR2 is FQDESV in the germline V gene (reference sequence). For the CDR3, the DNA is TGTGCCAGCAGCATCACAGGGTACACCGGGGAGCTGTTTTTT. This sequence encodes CASSITGYTGELFF.